Reported below is one TCR beta chain. This sample was included in a study of STAT5B mutations in CD4+ large granular lymphocyte leukemia. Trimming left V 6 bases short and J 0 bases short, with 16 bases between. Germline V lookup: CDR1 SGDLS, CDR2 YYNGEE. This CDR3 comprises 16 residues. The protocol was immunoSEQ multiplex PCR, while the TCRdb copy is restricted to in-frame clones and leaves out a portion. The repertoire includes approximately 8,400 clones, roughly 86% of them detected once, and 50% sits in the top ten. The TCR comes from a woman in her 70s with CD4+ T-cell large granular lymphocyte leukemia. Sequenced sample: PBMCs. The V call is TRBV9, the J call TRBJ2-1; TRBD2 might be the D (6 bases). The DNA of the CDR3 is TGTGCCAGCAACCCAGGAGCGGGTAGCTCCTACAATGAGCAGTTCTTC. The encoded protein is CASNPGAGSSYNEQFF. Based on the CDR3 plus reference TRBV9 and TRBJ2-1, the full variable domain is DSGVTQTPKHLITATGQRVTLRCSPRSGDLSVYWYQQSLDQGLQFLIQYYNGEERAKGNILERFSAQQFPDLHSELNLSSLELGDSALYFCASNPGAGSSYNEQFFGPGTRLTVL.